The clone carrying this TCR beta chain has only one observation. This record belongs to a study of blood T cell repertoires in COVID-19. Study context: The samples span acute and convalescent COVID-19 from the United States, Italy and Spain. PBMCs, B-cell-depleted T cells, or T cells provided the cDNA or gDNA that made up the material.

In the study's own analysis: Amplifying reference gene primers gave estimates of nucleated cell counts. Sequencing was performed with immunoSEQ multiplex PCR; in TCRdb, only in-frame clones are kept and a portion is missing. The V and J calls and clone size come from that table; D and trimming were worked out from the DNA. The sample has tens of thousands of clones, approximately 86% seen once; the top ten hold about a sixth. V lost 7 bases to trimming and J lost 8 bases; unmatched junction nucleotides: 6. Germline assignment: CDR1 MDHEN and CDR2 SYDVKM. The CDR3 has 14 residues. The specimen sequenced was peripheral blood. The genes are TRBV28 and TRBJ1-4; 11 bases fit TRBD1. This receptor was taken from a human donor in a cohort sampled during active COVID-19. Here the CDR3 DNA reads TGTGCCAGCACTAGGACAGGGGGCTGGGAAAAACTGTTTTTT. This translates into CASTRTGGWEKLFF.